Below are 18 T cell receptor beta chains sequenced from a single sample in a study of T cell repertoires in cytomegalovirus infection. TCRdb itself ran the reads through MiXCR, one entry per CDR3 protein. The sample lists 70,000 to 95,000 distinct CDR3 sequences; about 29% were seen once. Their antigens remain unidentified. The specimen was CD8+ T cells from cultured PBMCs, collected from culture after CMV antigen stimulation. These receptors were taken from a human donor in good health (CMV status not recorded). Some clones in this sample may be carry-over from other donors' samples.

The V call is TRBV20-1, the J call TRBJ2-7; 8 bases line up with TRBD1. The CDR3 is made up of 15 amino acids. Germline loops: CDR1 DFQATT, CDR2 SNEGSKA (reference sequence). The ends lost 0 bases at V and 7 bases at J; junction bases unmatched: 11. This CDR3 is CSARDFGQGAREQYF. In nucleotides, the CDR3 is TGCAGTGCTAGAGATTTTGGCCAGGGGGCGCGGGAGCAGTACTTC.

The chain couples TRBV27 to TRBJ1-5; D possibly corresponds to TRBD1 (5 bases). The CDR3 spans 13 residues. V lost 3 bases and J 7 bases, leaving 10 bases between the germline ends. The V gene's germline CDR1 is MNHEY and CDR2 SMNVEV (reference sequence). The CDR3 loop reads CASSFRAWQPQHF. The CDR3 coding sequence is TGTGCCAGCAGTTTCAGGGCATGGCAGCCCCAGCATTTT.

The rearrangement joins TRBV4-1 to TRBJ2-7, with TRBD1 matching over 8 bases. This CDR3 is built from 16 residues. CDR1 and CDR2 (germline): MGHRA, YSYEKL. The ends lost 0 bases at V and 1 base at J; junction bases unmatched: 5. The CDR3 loop reads CASSQDKGQGSYEQYF. The CDR3 nucleotides read TGCGCCAGCAGCCAAGATAAAGGACAGGGTTCCTACGAGCAGTACTTC.

The chain is built from TRBV6-5 and TRBJ1-1, with a tentative D call TRBD1 (5 bases). The CDR3 length is 15 residues. V dropped 4 bases and J dropped 0 bases, with 12 bases sitting between them. From germline, CDR1 is MNHEY and CDR2 SVGAGI. The CDR3 spells CASSFLTVMNTEAFF. The CDR3 coding sequence is TGTGCCAGCAGTTTTTTGACAGTTATGAACACTGAAGCTTTCTTT.

This clonotype appeared a few times. The rearrangement joins TRBV10-3 to TRBJ2-5, with a possible D match to TRBD1 (5 bases). CDR1 and CDR2 (germline): ENHRY, SYGVKD. The CDR3 totals 14 residues. V lost 4 bases, J lost 3 bases, and 12 bases lay in between. CDR3 loop: CAISGTPKEETQYF. CDR3 DNA: TGTGCCATCAGTGGGACACCGAAAGAAGAGACCCAGTACTTC.

This rearrangement joins TRBV6-6 to TRBJ2-3; D remains ambiguous. The germline V gene has CDR1 MNHNY and CDR2 SVGAGI (reference sequence). V was pared by 0 bases and J by 6 bases, with 7 bases between. There are 13 residues in the CDR3. The CDR3 nucleotides read TGTGCCAGCAGTTACTCGGGCCAGGATACGCAGTATTTT. This translates into CASSYSGQDTQYF.

In this sample, this clonotype turned up a few times. J is TRBJ2-7 and V is TRBV20-1; the D is unclear. V was trimmed by 0 bases and J by 3 bases, leaving 24 bases between them. Germline CDR1 reads DFQATT; CDR2 reads SNEGSKA (reference sequence). This CDR3 spans 18 amino acids. Here the CDR3 DNA reads TGCAGTGCTAGAGATGTAACAGCCAGGTTGGGCAAAATCTACGAGCAGTACTTC. It translates to CSARDVTARLGKIYEQYF.

The rearrangement links TRBV20-1 to TRBJ2-2; no reliable D call. Germline loops: CDR1 DFQATT, CDR2 SNEGSKA (reference sequence). This CDR3 is 11 amino acids long. The germline V and J ends were trimmed by 7 bases and 5 bases, with 8 bases remaining between them. This CDR3 is CSVEATGELFF. The CDR3 bases are TGCAGTGTTGAGGCGACCGGGGAGCTGTTTTTT.

The chain has TRBV24-1 and TRBJ2-3, with D unclear. The ends were cut back, 4 bases at V and 2 bases at J, with 9 bases in the middle. The CDR3 totals 14 residues. From germline, CDR1 is KGHDR and CDR2 SFDVKD. CDR3 sequence (DNA): TGTGCCACCAGTGACAGCACCTACACAGATACGCAGTATTTT. Translating gives CATSDSTYTDTQYF.

The V call is TRBV20-1, the J call TRBJ1-2, with 10 bases identical to TRBD1. The V segment lost 6 bases and the J segment 8 bases; nucleotides outside the gene matches: 12. CDR3 length: 14 amino acids. Germline loops: CDR1 DFQATT, CDR2 SNEGSKA (reference sequence). For the CDR3, the DNA is TGCAGTGCCGGGGACAGGGGAAACATCTGGGGCTACACCTTC. Translating it yields CSAGDRGNIWGYTF.

The chain recombines TRBV9 with TRBJ1-1; D is unresolved. This CDR3 is 14 amino acids long. Trimming pared 0 bases from V and 5 bases from J, leaving 11 bases between. From germline, CDR1 is SGDLS and CDR2 YYNGEE. The CDR3 DNA is TGTGCCAGCAGCGTAGGACATGCGGGGACTGAAGCTTTCTTT. Translated: CASSVGHAGTEAFF.

There are a few counts of this clonotype. The V and J genes are TRBV7-9 and TRBJ2-2, with D perhaps matching TRBD2 (6 bases). The V end was cut by 3 bases, the J end by 5 bases, with 16 bases between. CDR3 length: 16 residues. From germline, CDR1 is SEHNR and CDR2 FQNEAQ (reference sequence). The CDR3 is CASSFFRDSRTGELFF. DNA of the CDR3: TGTGCCAGCAGCTTTTTCCGGGACTCGAGAACCGGGGAGCTGTTTTTT.

This sequence joins TRBV12-5 and TRBJ2-5, with D hard to call. The V end was cut by 5 bases, the J end by 6 bases, with 16 bases between. Germline loops: CDR1 LGHNT, CDR2 FRNRAP. The CDR3 runs 14 residues. The CDR3 nucleotides are TGTGCTAGTGGTCCAGACTCGTATTTGAAGACCCAGTACTTC. Its protein product is CASGPDSYLKTQYF.

The chain joins TRBV2 to TRBJ2-7; 10 nucleotides align to TRBD1. Germline CDR1 and CDR2: SNHLY and FYNNEI. V lost 6 bases to trimming and J lost 0 bases; unmatched junction nucleotides: 8. The CDR3 spans 16 residues. The CDR3, as DNA: TGTGCCAGCAGGGCAGGGGACAGGGGATTCTCCTACGAGCAGTACTTC. This translates into CASRAGDRGFSYEQYF.

The chain is built from TRBV6-5 and TRBJ1-1; D may be TRBD1 (5 bases). V lost 0 bases and J lost 1, with 15 bases in between. Germline-derived CDR1 and CDR2 are MNHEY and SVGAGI. The CDR3 sequence is 17 residues long. The CDR3 coding sequence is TGTGCCAGCAGTTACTCGATGGTGGGGGGTGAGAACACTGAAGCTTTCTTT. It specifies CASSYSMVGGENTEAFF.

The V call is TRBV27, the J call TRBJ2-7; perhaps TRBD2 as D (6 bases). This CDR3 comprises 14 residues. The V end lost 6 bases, the J end lost 2 bases, and 14 bases lay between the germline ends. Germline V gene sequence: CDR1 MNHEY, CDR2 SMNVEV (reference sequence). This chain's CDR3 is CASSSGTWAYEQYF. CDR3 nucleotides: TGTGCCAGCAGCTCCGGGACTTGGGCCTACGAGCAGTACTTC.

This sequence joins TRBV5-6 and TRBJ2-1; D possibly uses TRBD1 or TRBD2 (7 bases each). This CDR3 contains 12 residues. Germline values: CDR1 SGHDT, CDR2 YYEEEE. V lost 4 bases, J lost 8 bases, and 10 bases lay in between. DNA for the CDR3: TGTGCCAGCAGCCAGGGGGGGGATGAGCAGTTCTTC. Translated, it gives CASSQGGDEQFF. Full variable domain (rest looked up from reference TRBV5-6 and TRBJ2-1): DAGVTQSPTHLIKTRGQQVTLRCSPKSGHDTVSWYQQALGQGPQFIFQYYEEEERQRGNFPDRFSGHQFPNYSSELNVNALLLGDSALYLCASSQGGDEQFFGPGTRLTVL.

The chain carries TRBV4-1 and TRBJ1-5; D is unresolved. Trimming cost V 0 bases and J 1 base, with 10 bases left between them. CDR3 length: 16 amino acids. Germline V gene lookup returns CDR1 MGHRA and CDR2 YSYEKL. The CDR3 sequence: CASSQEMTGSNQPQHF. The CDR3 nucleotides are TGCGCCAGCAGCCAAGAAATGACGGGGAGCAATCAGCCCCAGCATTTT.